A single sample is the source of the 9 T cell receptor beta chains below, sequenced in a study of graft-versus-host responses after intestinal transplantation. Once graft tissue had been processed, intraepithelial and lamina propria lymphocytes were released. Assay used: immunoSEQ multiplex PCR; TCRdb lists only in-frame clones, some missing. The table records around 15,000 clones, 80% of them present only once. This specimen was ileum tissue, taken about 100 days after intestinal transplant. The source is a human patient who received an intestinal transplant, so some T cells may come from the graft donor.

The chain couples TRBV5-4 to TRBJ1-6; D is ambiguous. The germline gives CDR1 SGHNT, CDR2 YYREEE (reference sequence). V shed 4 bases and J shed 5 bases, with 4 bases lying between them. The CDR3 is 12 amino acids. The CDR3 sequence: CASSLDNSPLHF. CDR3 DNA sequence: TGTGCCAGCAGCCTAGATAATTCACCCCTCCACTTT.

This rearrangement joins TRBV2 to TRBJ2-1, with 8 positions matching TRBD2. CDR3 size: 13 residues. V lost 7 bases and J lost 4; bases outside the gene matches: 3. The germline V gene encodes CDR1 SNHLY and CDR2 FYNNEI. The CDR3 here is CASTSGRYNEQFF. The CDR3, as DNA: TGTGCCAGCACCAGCGGGAGATACAATGAGCAGTTCTTC. The full variable domain, completed using reference TRBV2 and TRBJ2-1, is EPEVTQTPSHQVTQMGQEVILRCVPISNHLYFYWYRQILGQKVEFLVSFYNNEISEKSEIFDDQFSVERPDGSNFTLKIRSTKLEDSAMYFCASTSGRYNEQFFGPGTRLTVL.

The chain employs TRBV11-2 and TRBJ2-7; weak D call: TRBD2 (5 bases). In germline, CDR1 is SGHAT, CDR2 FQNNGV. The CDR3 consists of 15 residues. Trimming pared 11 bases from V and 3 bases from J, leaving 23 bases between. This CDR3 is CASRHDGGKYYEQYF. In nucleotides, the CDR3 is TGTGCCTCGAGACACGACGGAGGAAAGTACTACGAGCAGTACTTC.

This chain joins TRBV7-9 and TRBJ2-4; D not resolved. The V gene lost 3 bases and the J gene lost 0 bases, with 6 bases spanning the gap. CDR1 SEHNR and CDR2 FQNEAQ come from the germline V gene (reference sequence). This CDR3 contains 14 residues. This chain's CDR3 is CASSFTLAKNIQYF. The CDR3 DNA follows: TGTGCCAGCAGCTTTACGCTAGCCAAAAACATTCAGTACTTC.

The chain uses TRBV4-1 and TRBJ2-2, with D perhaps TRBD2 (5 bases). Per the germline V gene, CDR1 is MGHRA and CDR2 is YSYEKL. Between the trimmed V and J ends, which lost 5 bases and 1 base, there was a span of 5 bases. CDR3 length: 13 amino acids. The CDR3 loop is CASSGRNTGELFF. In nucleotides, the CDR3 is TGCGCCAGCAGCGGGAGGAACACCGGGGAGCTGTTTTTT.

This clone appeared a few times. A read error may account for a junction end that differs from germline. This rearrangement joins TRBV7-7 to TRBJ1-1; D perhaps matches TRBD1 (5 bases). Germline V lookup: CDR1 SSHAT, CDR2 FNYEAQ (reference sequence). The CDR3 is made up of 16 amino acids. The CDR3 loop reads CASSSRQTLRNTEAFF. For the CDR3, the DNA is TGTGCTAGCAGCTCCCGACAGACCTTGAGGAACACTGAAGCTTTCTTT.

The chain has TRBV7-2 and TRBJ2-5, with D tentatively TRBD2 (5 bases). This CDR3 region has 13 residues. Germline V gives CDR1 SGHTA, CDR2 FQGNSA. Deletions cut 1 base from V and 11 bases from J, with 14 bases between. The CDR3 DNA sequence: TGTGCCAGCAGCTTAGATACGGAGGTAGAGCAGTACTTC. Its protein is CASSLDTEVEQYF.

The J gene is TRBJ2-5, the V gene TRBV4-1, with 7 positions matching TRBD1. CDR3 size: 15 residues. J lost 5 bases, V lost 6 bases, and 12 bases had no gene match. CDR1 MGHRA and CDR2 YSYEKL come from the germline V gene. CDR3 sequence (DNA): TGCGCCAGCAGACCCTACAGGGGACGCGGGGAGACCCAGTACTTC. This encodes CASRPYRGRGETQYF.

The chain combines TRBV6-1 with TRBJ1-4; TRBD1 matches at 7 bases. CDR1 and CDR2 from the germline V gene are MNHNS and SASEGT. The CDR3 length is 14 residues. V lost 6 bases, J lost 4 bases, and 5 bases stayed unmatched. CDR3 in DNA: TGTGCCAGCAGGGACAGGTCTCGTAATGAAAAACTGTTTTTT. It encodes CASRDRSRNEKLFF.